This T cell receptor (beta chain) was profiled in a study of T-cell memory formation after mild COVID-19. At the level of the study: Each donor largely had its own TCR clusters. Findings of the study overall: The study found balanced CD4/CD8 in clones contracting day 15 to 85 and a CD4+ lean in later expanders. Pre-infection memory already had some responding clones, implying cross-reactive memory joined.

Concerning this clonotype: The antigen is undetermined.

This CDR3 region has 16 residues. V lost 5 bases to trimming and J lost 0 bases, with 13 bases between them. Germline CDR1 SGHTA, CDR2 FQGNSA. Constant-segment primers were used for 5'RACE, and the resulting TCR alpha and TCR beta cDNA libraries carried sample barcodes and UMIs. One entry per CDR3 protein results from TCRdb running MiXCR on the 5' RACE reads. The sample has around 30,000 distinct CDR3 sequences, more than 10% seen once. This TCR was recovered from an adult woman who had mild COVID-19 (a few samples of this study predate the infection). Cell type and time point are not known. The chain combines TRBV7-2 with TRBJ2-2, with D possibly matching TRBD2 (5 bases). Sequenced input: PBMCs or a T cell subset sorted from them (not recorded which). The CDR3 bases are TGTGCCAGCAGCCCAGAACCGGGGACGAACACCGGGGAGCTGTTTTTT. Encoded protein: CASSPEPGTNTGELFF.